This T cell receptor beta chain was found in a study of OX40 agonist ivuxolimab in advanced cancers. The protocol was immunoSEQ multiplex PCR, while the TCRdb copy is restricted to in-frame clones and leaves out a portion. The sample lists 70,000 to 95,000 clones, about 86% seen once, with 6.6% in the top ten. This CDR3 is 18 amino acids long. The germline V gene encodes CDR1 LGHNA and CDR2 YSLEER. Trimming at V came to 0 bases and at J to 1 base, leaving 6 bases not matched to a gene. The sequences come from CD4+ or CD8+ T cells sorted from blood, collected in a trial of the OX40 agonist ivuxolimab. The V call is TRBV4-3, the J call TRBJ2-6; 7 bases match TRBD2. The sequence was obtained from an adult with an advanced solid tumor such as melanoma, head and neck, liver or kidney cancer. CDR3 sequence: CASSQDRGGRSGANVLTF. The CDR3 DNA reads as TGCGCCAGCAGCCAAGATCGGGGCGGGAGATCTGGGGCCAACGTCCTGACTTTC.